A selection of T cell receptor beta chains follows, all from one sample in a study of T cells after posttransplantation cyclophosphamide. TCRdb keeps only in-frame clones here, not all; method: immunoSEQ multiplex PCR. The sample records about 11,000 clones, roughly 95% being singletons. The sample taken for sequencing was naive CD8+ T cells sorted from PBMCs. The receptor source for this set is a man aged 30 to 45 in good health and a related stem cell transplant donor. CDR3s include the opening cysteine and the closing phenylalanine or tryptophan. A D gene is named only where the DNA matches it firmly. The size of a clone is reported for some rows only, either as once, few or many, or as a class for expanded clones.

size	V	D	J	DNA	CDR3
.	TRBV27	.	TRBJ1-1	TGTGCCAGCGCCAAGGCAGGGATGAACACTGAAGCTTTCTTT	CASAKAGMNTEAFF
.	TRBV28	.	TRBJ1-1	TGTGCCAGCAGTTTGGAAGGACATTTGAACACTGAAGCTTTCTTT	CASSLEGHLNTEAFF
.	TRBV13	.	TRBJ2-7	TGTGCCAGCAGTTGGACTGCCTCCTACGAGCAGTACTTC	CASSWTASYEQYF
.	TRBV7-9	.	TRBJ2-3	TGTGCCAGCAGCTTAGTGGAGACTAGCACAGATACGCAGTATTTT	CASSLVETSTDTQYF
.	TRBV4-3	TRBD2	TRBJ2-7	TGCGCCAGCAGCCAAGTTCACGCGGGGGGGCCCTACGAGCAGTACTTC	CASSQVHAGGPYEQYF
.	TRBV11-1	TRBD2	TRBJ2-1	TGTGCCAGCAGAGGGCGGGGGGACCCCCGTGAGCAGTTCTTC	CASRGRGDPREQFF
.	TRBV27	.	TRBJ2-3	TGTGCCAGCAGCCCCGACAGGCGTTTCACAGATACGCAGTATTTT	CASSPDRRFTDTQYF
.	TRBV9	.	TRBJ2-7	TGTGCCAGCAGCGTAGCTACTAACTACTACGAGCAGTACTTC	CASSVATNYYEQYF
.	TRBV5-5	.	TRBJ1-5	TGTGCCAGCAGCTTGGTAATCTCCGGGGGAACTCAGCCCCAGCATTTT	CASSLVISGGTQPQHF
once	TRBV12-5	.	TRBJ1-2	TGTGCTAGTGGTTTGTCCCACTTCGATGGCTACACCTTC	CASGLSHFDGYTF
.	TRBV7-2	.	TRBJ2-7	TGTGCCAGCAGCTTAGTAGCGGAGTCCTACGAGCAGTACTTC	CASSLVAESYEQYF
.	TRBV5-1	.	TRBJ1-2	TGCGCCAGCAGCCCGTACATGAGGGATGGCTACACCTTC	CASSPYMRDGYTF
.	TRBV5-1	.	TRBJ2-6	TGCGCCAGCAGTCCCCGGGGAGGACGATCCTCTGGGGCCAACGTCCTGACTTTC	CASSPRGGRSSGANVLTF
.	TRBV23-1	.	TRBJ1-5	TGCGCCAGCAGTCATCCGCCATTCAGGGGCCTAGGGGACAATCAGCCCCAGCATTTT	CASSHPPFRGLGDNQPQHF
.	TRBV19	TRBD1	TRBJ1-5	TGTGCCAGTAGTATAGGGACAGGGACAGACAATCAGCCCCAGCATTTT	CASSIGTGTDNQPQHF
.	TRBV9	.	TRBJ2-1	TGTGCCAGCAGCGTAGCTGGGGCTTCATACAATGAGCAGTTCTTC	CASSVAGASYNEQFF
.	TRBV9	.	TRBJ2-1	TGTGCCAGCAGCGCCGGAGCCCAATGGGAGCAGTTCTTC	CASSAGAQWEQFF
few	TRBV7-9	.	TRBJ1-4	TGTGCCACCCAGGGCGGTGAAAAACTGTTTTTT	CATQGGEKLFF
once	TRBV7-9	TRBD1	TRBJ1-4	TGTGCCAGCAGCCCGAGGGACAGGGGTGCAACTAATGAAAAACTGTTTTTT	CASSPRDRGATNEKLFF
.	TRBV5-6	.	TRBJ2-1	TGTGCCAGCAGCTTGGACTCCGATGAGCAGTTCTTC	CASSLDSDEQFF
.	TRBV18	.	TRBJ1-2	TGTGCCAGCTCAAGGACAGAGAACAACTATGGCTACACCTTC	CASSRTENNYGYTF
.	TRBV21-1	.	TRBJ2-3	TGTGCCAGCAACCTTGGACAGGGGGTAGGTGATACGCAGTATTTT	CASNLGQGVGDTQYF
.	TRBV5-1	TRBD1	TRBJ1-2	TGCGCCAGCAGCTTGGACCCAGACAGGGCGGCCTATGGCTACACCTTC	CASSLDPDRAAYGYTF
.	TRBV21-1	.	TRBJ2-1	TGTGCCAGCAGCAAAAGAAGGGTGGGGCTTAATGAGCAGTTCTTC	CASSKRRVGLNEQFF
once	TRBV4-1	TRBD1	TRBJ2-7	TGCGCCAGCAGCCACCCCGGGACAGGCTACGAGCAGTACTTC	CASSHPGTGYEQYF
.	TRBV28	TRBD2	TRBJ2-7	TGTGCCAGCAAGCGGGGGGGCCGATACGAGCAGTACTTC	CASKRGGRYEQYF
.	TRBV4-3	TRBD1	TRBJ2-7	TGCGCCAGCAGCCCGGACAGGGCCGGTGCTAACGAGCAGTACTTC	CASSPDRAGANEQYF
.	TRBV13	TRBD2	TRBJ2-7	TGTGCCAGCAGCTCCTTCGGGGGGGCCCCCTACGAGCAGTACTTC	CASSSFGGAPYEQYF
.	TRBV4-1	TRBD1	TRBJ2-2	TGCGCCAGCAGCCAAGAAGGAGGACAGGGGGCTTACACCGGGGAGCTGTTTTTT	CASSQEGGQGAYTGELFF
.	TRBV7-2	TRBD1	TRBJ1-1	TGTGCCAGCAGCTCAATACAGGGGGATGAAGCTTTCTTT	CASSSIQGDEAFF
.	TRBV27	TRBD2	TRBJ2-3	TGTGCCAGCAGTTTATCCGGGGGGACTAGCACAGATACGCAGTATTTT	CASSLSGGTSTDTQYF
.	TRBV11-2	.	TRBJ2-7	TGTGCCAGCAGCTTCCAAGCGGGCTCCTACGAGCAGTACTTC	CASSFQAGSYEQYF
few	TRBV6-1	.	TRBJ1-5	TGTGCCAGCACTCACAGGGTCGGCAATCAGCCCCAGCATTTT	CASTHRVGNQPQHF
.	TRBV5-6	TRBD2	TRBJ2-5	TGTGCCAGCAGCTTGGCAGCGGGGTCCATCAGCACGACCCAGTACTTC	CASSLAAGSISTTQYF
.	TRBV21-1	.	TRBJ1-3	TGTGCCAGCGAGGTAGGGGTCCCTGAGGAAAACACCATATATTTT	CASEVGVPEENTIYF
.	TRBV5-1	.	TRBJ2-3	TGCGCCAGCAGCTTGGAAGGGGACACAGATACGCAGTATTTT	CASSLEGDTDTQYF
once	TRBV14	.	TRBJ2-5	TGTGCCAGCAGCCAAAGGATAGCCGATTTTGCGGAGACCCAGTACTTC	CASSQRIADFAETQYF
.	TRBV7-9	TRBD1	TRBJ1-1	TGTGCCAGCAGCCCCACAGGGGGCGGGAAGGTGAACACTGAAGCTTTCTTT	CASSPTGGGKVNTEAFF
.	TRBV7-3	TRBD1	TRBJ2-1	TGTGCCAGCAGCTTAAGACAGGGGCGAAATGAGCAGTTCTTC	CASSLRQGRNEQFF
.	TRBV28	.	TRBJ1-1	TGTGCCAGCAGTTTGAGAGACCCCTTGAGGAAAGCTTTCTTT	CASSLRDPLRKAFF
.	TRBV10-3	TRBD1	TRBJ2-7	TGTGCCATCAGTGAAAGCCCGGGACAGGGACCGTACGAGCAGTACTTC	CAISESPGQGPYEQYF
.	TRBV5-4	.	TRBJ1-1	TGTGCCAGCAGCTTCGGCGGAAAAGTGGCTTTCTTT	CASSFGGKVAFF
once	TRBV5-1	TRBD2	TRBJ2-5	TGCGCCAGCAGTGCTAGCGGGGGACGGCAAGAGACCCAGTACTTC	CASSASGGRQETQYF
.	TRBV4-2	.	TRBJ2-1	TGTGCCAGCAGCGAAATCCGGACTGACTCCTACAATGAGCAGTTCTTC	CASSEIRTDSYNEQFF
once	TRBV4-1	.	TRBJ2-5	TGCGCCAGCAGCCAAGATCCGGGGGACCAAGAGACCCAGTACTTC	CASSQDPGDQETQYF
.	TRBV11-2	TRBD1	TRBJ2-1	TGTGCCAGCAGCTTAGAACAGGGGGTTTACAATGAGCAGTTCTTC	CASSLEQGVYNEQFF
.	TRBV7-8	TRBD2	TRBJ2-1	TGTGCCAGCAGCCTAAAAAGGCTAGCGGGGGGGGATGAGCAGTTCTTC	CASSLKRLAGGDEQFF
.	TRBV11-2	.	TRBJ2-1	TGTGCCAGCAGCTTAGAATCTTTTAGGGAAGGGGACAATGAGCAGTTCTTC	CASSLESFREGDNEQFF
.	TRBV5-8	TRBD1	TRBJ1-2	TGTGCCAGCAGCTTGGGACAGGGTATCGGCTACACCTTC	CASSLGQGIGYTF
once	TRBV9	.	TRBJ2-2	TGTGCCAGCAGCGAGCGGGTTGTTAGGACCCCATCGAACACCGGGGAGCTGTTTTTT	CASSERVVRTPSNTGELFF
.	TRBV9	.	TRBJ2-1	TGTGCCAGCAGCGTAACCCGGAGCTCCTACAATGAGCAGTTCTTC	CASSVTRSSYNEQFF
.	TRBV13	TRBD1	TRBJ1-1	TGTGCCAGCAGCTACGGGACAGAATTTTTGAACACTGAAGCTTTCTTT	CASSYGTEFLNTEAFF
.	TRBV6-5	.	TRBJ1-1	TGTGCCAGCAGTTACTCCCGGCAGGGCCCCACTGAAGCTTTCTTT	CASSYSRQGPTEAFF
.	TRBV27	TRBD1	TRBJ2-3	TGTGCCAGCAGTCCAACAGGGGGTTCGCATCCAGATACGCAGTATTTT	CASSPTGGSHPDTQYF
once	TRBV27	TRBD1	TRBJ1-1	TGTGCCAGCAGCCCGGGACAGGGGAACACTGAAGCTTTCTTT	CASSPGQGNTEAFF
.	TRBV4-3	TRBD1	TRBJ1-6	TGCGCCAGCAGCCGTACCGGGACAGGGGAGCGTTCACCCCTCCACTTT	CASSRTGTGERSPLHF
.	TRBV7-9	.	TRBJ1-6	TGTGCCAGCAGCTGGGGGCAGGGCACCCATCCCCTCCACTTT	CASSWGQGTHPLHF
.	TRBV5-4	.	TRBJ2-7	TGTGCCAGCAGCTTGGAATTCAGAGGGAGTTCCTACGAGCAGTACTTC	CASSLEFRGSSYEQYF
once	TRBV4-1	TRBD2	TRBJ2-1	TGCGCCAGCACCCAGCGGGAGAGCTCCTACAATGAGCAGTTCTTC	CASTQRESSYNEQFF